Listed below are T cell receptor beta chains from one sample, sequenced in a study of control samples from healthy donors and cancer patients. Assay used: immunoSEQ multiplex PCR; TCRdb lists only in-frame clones, some missing. The sample has over 75,000 clones, around four fifths seen once. Material: blood. Every receptor here comes from a man under 40 in good health. CDR3s include the opening cysteine and the closing phenylalanine or tryptophan. Fields, in order: V gene, D gene, J gene, clone size, CDR3 DNA, CDR3 protein. A D gene is named only where the DNA matches it firmly. Expanded clones get a size class; other rows say once, few or many, or leave the size out.

>TRBV2|-|TRBJ1-1|-
TGTGCCAGCAGCCTCCCGCCGAACACTGAAGCTTTCTTT
CASSLPPNTEAFF
>TRBV10-3|-|TRBJ1-5|once
TGTGCCATCAGGAACAGCGGGTTTCAGCCCCAGCATTTT
CAIRNSGFQPQHF
>TRBV6-5|-|TRBJ1-1|-
TGTGCCAGCAGTTACGGGTACAGGGACGCTGAAGCTTTCTTT
CASSYGYRDAEAFF
>TRBV6-5|TRBD2|TRBJ2-5|-
TGTGCCAGCAGGTTCGGGGGGTCAAGCCAAGAGACCCAGTACTTC
CASRFGGSSQETQYF
>TRBV2|-|TRBJ2-7|few
TGTGCCAGCAGTGGGGATGACTACGAGCAGTACTTC
CASSGDDYEQYF
>TRBV9|-|TRBJ2-2|once
TGTGCCAGCAGTTCAGGGACTCTGGTGGGCCGAGACGGGGAGCTGTTTTTT
CASSSGTLVGRDGELFF
>TRBV27|TRBD1|TRBJ1-2|-
TGTGCCAGCAGTCGGACAGGGTCACTATATGGCTACACCTTC
CASSRTGSLYGYTF
>TRBV7-9|-|TRBJ1-2|-
TGTGCCAGCAGCTTATTGTCAGGGGATGGCTATGGCTACACCTTC
CASSLLSGDGYGYTF
>TRBV28|-|TRBJ1-6|-
TGTGCCAGCAGACCAGTAGGTCCTAATTCACCCCTCCACTTT
CASRPVGPNSPLHF
>TRBV18|TRBD1|TRBJ2-1|few
TGTGCCAGCTCTCGGGACAGGGAGGTAAATGAGCAGTTCTTC
CASSRDREVNEQFF
>TRBV29-1|-|TRBJ2-1|-
TGCAGCGTTGTCGGTTCGTGGGCCGCCAGGGAAGCCCACAATGAGCAGTTCTTC
CSVVGSWAAREAHNEQFF
>TRBV6-6|TRBD1|TRBJ2-7|-
TGTGCCAGCAGTTACGGGACAGGGGACTACGAGCAGTACTTC
CASSYGTGDYEQYF
>TRBV30|TRBD1|TRBJ1-1|-
TGTGCCTGTGACAGGGAAAACACTGAAGCTTTCTTT
CACDRENTEAFF
>TRBV20-1|-|TRBJ2-3|-
TGCAGTGCTGGAAGCACAGATACGCAGTATTTT
CSAGSTDTQYF
>TRBV5-6|-|TRBJ1-6|-
TGTGCCAGCAGCCTCGGACGGCGCTCCTATAATTCACCCCTCCACTTT
CASSLGRRSYNSPLHF
>TRBV2|-|TRBJ1-3|-
TGTGCCAGCAGCCCGACAGGATGGGGAAACACCATATATTTT
CASSPTGWGNTIYF
>TRBV2|-|TRBJ1-5|-
TGTGCCAGCAGTGGGCAGACTAGCAATCAGCCCCAGCATTTT
CASSGQTSNQPQHF
>TRBV27|-|TRBJ2-2|-
TGTGCCAGCAGTTCTCTGGTCGGGGAGCTGTTTTTT
CASSSLVGELFF
>TRBV29-1|TRBD1|TRBJ2-5|-
TGCAGCGTTGAAGACCCCGACAGGGCGCAAGAGACCCAGTACTTC
CSVEDPDRAQETQYF
>TRBV5-1|-|TRBJ1-5|-
TGCGCCAGCAGCCTAGACGTTAATCAGCCCCAGCATTTT
CASSLDVNQPQHF
>TRBV6-5|-|TRBJ2-3|-
TGTGCCAGCAGTTACTCGCGACACGCAGATACGCAGTATTTT
CASSYSRHADTQYF
>TRBV7-9|-|TRBJ1-2|-
TGTGCCAGCAGCTTAGGGTCCACTGGTGGCTACACCTTC
CASSLGSTGGYTF
>TRBV14|-|TRBJ1-2|-
TGTGCCAGCAGCAAGGACCTCTATGGCTACACCTTC
CASSKDLYGYTF
>TRBV2|TRBD2|TRBJ2-2|once
TGTGCCAGCAGCGAACGGAACAGCGGGGGGACCGCGAACACCGGGGAGCTGTTTTTT
CASSERNSGGTANTGELFF
>TRBV5-1|-|TRBJ1-1|-
TGCGCCAGCAGCTTGGAAGTCCAGTCGAGCACTGAAGCTTTCTTT
CASSLEVQSSTEAFF
>TRBV6-5|TRBD2|TRBJ2-7|-
TGTGCCAGCACCGAGATCGGGGGGAGCTCCTACGAGCAGTACTTC
CASTEIGGSSYEQYF
>TRBV5-1|-|TRBJ1-6|-
TGCGCCAGCAGCTTGGAGGGGCAGGGCCTTTCACCCCTCCACTTT
CASSLEGQGLSPLHF
>TRBV28|TRBD2|TRBJ2-4|-
TGTGCCAGCACGCGGGGGGGGAACAAAAACATTCAGTACTTC
CASTRGGNKNIQYF
>TRBV2|-|TRBJ1-1|-
TGTGCCAGCACGCAACAGATGAACACTGAAGCTTTCTTT
CASTQQMNTEAFF
>TRBV15|-|TRBJ2-1|few
TGTGCCACCAGCAGAGAGGAGGGCTATAGCTCCTACAATGAGCAGTTCTTC
CATSREEGYSSYNEQFF
>TRBV10-2|-|TRBJ2-7|-
TGCGCCAGCAGAGAGCTGACAGAATCCTACGAGCAGTACTTC
CASRELTESYEQYF
>TRBV12-3/TRBV12-4|-|TRBJ1-2|once
TGTGCCAGCAGTTTACCGGGTGAGGGAGGCTACACCTTC
CASSLPGEGGYTF
>TRBV2|-|TRBJ1-5|-
TGTGCCAGCAGTGAAGGACAGTCTAGCAATCAGCCCCAGCATTTT
CASSEGQSSNQPQHF
>TRBV18|-|TRBJ1-1|-
TGTGCCAGCTCACCCTACCTTGACAGGACGGGACTGAACACTGAAGCTTTCTTT
CASSPYLDRTGLNTEAFF
>TRBV5-5|-|TRBJ2-7|-
TGTGCCAGCAGCTTTGGGGGCCACGAGCAGTACTTC
CASSFGGHEQYF
>TRBV19|-|TRBJ2-5|-
TGTGCCAGTAGTATTTCCTCGGAGGGGTTTCGGGAGACCCAGTACTTC
CASSISSEGFRETQYF
>TRBV3-1/TRBV3-2|-|TRBJ2-7|-
TGTGCCAGCAGCCAAGAGCCAGGGGGGTCCTACGAGCAGTACTTC
CASSQEPGGSYEQYF
>TRBV2|TRBD1|TRBJ1-4|-
TGTGCCAGCAAGGACAGGGCGCCCTTTAATGAAAAACTGTTTTTT
CASKDRAPFNEKLFF
>TRBV6-1|-|TRBJ2-1|-
TGTGCCAGCAGTGAAGGGTACAATGAGCAGTTCTTC
CASSEGYNEQFF